This entry lists 26 T cell receptor beta chains sequenced from one sample in a study of PD-1 blockade in mismatch repair-deficient tumors. Sequencing used immunoSEQ multiplex PCR; TCRdb keeps in-frame clones, though not all of them. The data contain 60,000 to 70,000 clones, 88% of them singletons. This specimen consisted of peripheral blood, obtained 52 weeks after starting pembrolizumab. These receptors all come from an adult with mismatch repair-deficient cancer.

The gene calls are TRBV7-9 and TRBJ2-7; TRBD1 might be the D (5 bases). Trimming left V 2 bases short and J 6 bases short, with 11 bases between. CDR3 length: 13 residues. Germline-derived CDR1 and CDR2 are SEHNR and FQNEAQ (reference sequence). This chain's CDR3 is CASSLSVQGEQYF. CDR3 nucleotides: TGTGCCAGCAGCTTATCGGTGCAGGGCGAGCAGTACTTC.

CDR3 residues: CASSESGPFMFF. CDR3 coding DNA: TGTGCCAGCAGTGAGAGCGGACCCTTTATGTTCTTC. The V gene is TRBV2, the J gene TRBJ2-1; the D gene is possibly TRBD2 (5 bases). CDR3 length: 12 residues. Germline CDR1 SNHLY, CDR2 FYNNEI. The V gene lost 3 bases and the J gene lost 15 bases, with 15 bases spanning the gap.

V and J are TRBV29-1 and TRBJ1-2; tentatively, D is TRBD1 (5 bases). Between the trimmed V and J ends, which lost 6 bases and 4 bases, there was a span of 21 bases. Germline CDR1 and CDR2: SQVTM and ANQGSEA. The CDR3 has 15 amino acids. CDR3 DNA sequence: TGCAGCGTCCCTTCGAGGCGGGGCTGGAGCTATGGCTACACCTTC. Its translation is CSVPSRRGWSYGYTF.

The J gene is TRBJ2-1, the V gene TRBV6-5; tentatively, D is TRBD2 (6 bases). With 5 bases removed from V and 15 bases from J, the gap between germline ends came to 14 bases. Germline CDR1 is MNHEY and CDR2 is SVGAGI. The CDR3 covers 11 residues. The CDR3 DNA reads TGTGCCAGCAGTGAGGGACTGAAGTGGTTCTTC. Protein sequence: CASSEGLKWFF.

The chain carries TRBV14 and TRBJ1-4; possible D gene TRBD1, 6 bases. The V gene lost 0 bases and the J gene lost 3 bases, with 11 bases spanning the gap. The CDR3 runs to 16 residues. CDR1 SGHDN and CDR2 FVKESK come from the germline V gene. The CDR3 DNA sequence: TGTGCCAGCAGCCAAGATGTCCGGACAGCTAATGAAAAACTGTTTTTT. This codes for CASSQDVRTANEKLFF. Filled out from reference TRBV14 and TRBJ1-4, the complete variable domain reads EAGVTQFPSHSVIEKGQTVTLRCDPISGHDNLYWYRRVMGKEIKFLLHFVKESKQDESGMPNNRFLAERTGGTYSTLKVQPAELEDSGVYFCASSQDVRTANEKLFFGSGTQLSVL.

CDR3 nucleotide sequence: TGTGCCAGCAGCTTGGGCAGCCGAGACAGGGAAGAGACCCAGTACTTC. Translated: CASSLGSRDREETQYF. V is TRBV5-5 and J is TRBJ2-5; 7 bases line up with TRBD1. CDR1 and CDR2 (germline): SGHKS, YYEKEE (reference sequence). The CDR3 is made up of 16 amino acids. Trimming cost V 0 bases and J 3 bases; bases outside gene matches: 8.

This clone has just a few counts. The chain joins TRBV9 to TRBJ2-7; D is undetermined. The germline CDR1 and CDR2 sequences are SGDLS and YYNGEE. V was clipped by 3 bases and J by 4 bases, with 5 bases between them. This CDR3 is 11 amino acids long. CDR3 sequence: CASSAGYEQYF. CDR3 DNA sequence: TGTGCCAGCAGCGCCGGTTACGAGCAGTACTTC.

This clone appeared once. The chain combines TRBV4-1 with TRBJ2-5, with D maybe TRBD1 (9 bases). The V end lost 6 bases, the J end lost 3 bases, and 26 bases lay between the germline ends. Germline lookup yields CDR1 MGHRA and CDR2 YSYEKL. This CDR3 is 18 amino acids long. The CDR3 nucleotides are TGCGCCAGCAGTCCCCTCGGGGGGGGACAGGGTTCGGAAGAGACCCAGTACTTC. This encodes CASSPLGGGQGSEETQYF.

This clone was seen once. This chain connects TRBV7-8 to TRBJ2-5, with 11 bases matching TRBD2. Germline V gives CDR1 SGHVS, CDR2 FQNEAQ. The CDR3 spans 16 residues. V lost 5 bases and J lost 1; bases outside the gene matches: 6. CDR3: CASSQPGTSGQETQYF. The CDR3 nucleotides are TGTGCCAGCAGCCAACCCGGGACTAGCGGCCAAGAGACCCAGTACTTC.

Notes on this clone: The same CDR3 can be traced to other DNA sequences in this sample. The chain carries TRBV9 and TRBJ1-1; D is unclear. Germline lookup yields CDR1 SGDLS and CDR2 YYNGEE. The V and J ends lost 0 bases and 3 bases respectively, with 3 bases between them. The CDR3 has 12 amino acids. For the CDR3, the DNA is TGTGCCAGCAGCGTAGGAGACACTGAAGCTTTCTTT. Residues: CASSVGDTEAFF.

The genes are TRBV5-6 and TRBJ2-1; 11 nucleotides align to TRBD1. CDR3 length: 15 amino acids. Losses at the gene ends were 0 bases for V and 7 bases for J; bases not matched to a gene: 3. Per the germline V gene, CDR1 is SGHDT and CDR2 is YYEEEE. In DNA, the CDR3 is TGTGCCAGCAGCTTGGCCCGGGACAGGGGGAATGAGCAGTTCTTC. This encodes CASSLARDRGNEQFF.

The V gene is TRBV28, the J gene TRBJ2-1; tentatively, D is TRBD1 (6 bases). V was trimmed by 5 bases and J by 12 bases, leaving 17 bases between them. This CDR3 has 13 residues. Germline assignment: CDR1 MDHEN and CDR2 SYDVKM. The CDR3: CASSPPPRDTQFF. In DNA form, the CDR3 reads TGTGCCAGCAGTCCCCCACCCCGGGACACGCAGTTCTTC.

The V call is TRBV15, the J call TRBJ2-3; D is unclear. The CDR3 runs 17 residues. Germline lookup yields CDR1 LNHNV and CDR2 YYDKDF (reference sequence). Trimming took 0 bases from V and 4 from J, leaving 17 bases between them. CDR3 in amino acids: CATSREVRSRDSDTQYF. The DNA for the CDR3 is TGTGCCACCAGCAGAGAAGTACGTTCAAGAGATTCAGATACGCAGTATTTT.

This clone was observed once. V is TRBV15 and J is TRBJ1-4, with a tentative D call TRBD1 (6 bases). Germline V lookup: CDR1 LNHNV, CDR2 YYDKDF (reference sequence). V was clipped by 5 bases and J by 3 bases, with 13 bases between them. This CDR3 contains 15 residues. CDR3 amino acids: CATSGTQGANEKLFF. CDR3 nucleotides: TGTGCCACCAGCGGGACACAGGGTGCTAATGAAAAACTGTTTTTT.

The chain couples TRBV9 to TRBJ2-2, with 10 bases matching TRBD1. This CDR3 spans 16 amino acids. J was trimmed by 6 bases and V by 0 bases; bases with no gene match: 5. Germline CDR1 and CDR2: SGDLS and YYNGEE. This CDR3 is CASSVGGQGLAGELFF. The CDR3 nucleotides are TGTGCCAGCAGCGTAGGGGGACAGGGGCTGGCCGGGGAGCTGTTTTTT.

This clone came up once. The genes are TRBV6-5 and TRBJ1-1; D possibly corresponds to TRBD1 (5 bases). CDR1 MNHEY and CDR2 SVGAGI come from the germline V gene. V gave up 0 bases and J gave up 4 bases, with 12 bases separating them. The CDR3 length is 15 residues. CDR3 sequence: CASSYSTSGGTEAFF. The CDR3 bases are TGTGCCAGCAGTTACTCTACATCGGGGGGCACTGAAGCTTTCTTT.

V and J are TRBV6-5 and TRBJ1-1; no clear D. The CDR3 totals 14 residues. The V end was cut by 6 bases, the J end by 1 base, with 12 bases between. Germline V CDR1 and CDR2: MNHEY, SVGAGI. The CDR3 DNA is TGTGCCAGCAGCCAAAGTGGGAGGAACACTGAAGCTTTCTTT. Translation: CASSQSGRNTEAFF.

The CDR3 DNA follows: TGCGCCAGCAGCTTAAATCCGGGCGCGCGGGGCACTGAAGCTTTCTTT. Its protein product is CASSLNPGARGTEAFF. This rearrangement joins TRBV5-1 to TRBJ1-1; no firm D call. Germline loops: CDR1 SGHRS, CDR2 YFSETQ. This CDR3 is 16 amino acids long. The V gene lost 2 bases and the J gene lost 4 bases, with 18 bases spanning the gap.

The sample holds one count of this clone. This chain connects TRBV27 to TRBJ2-2; TRBD2 agrees at 8 bases. Germline-derived CDR1 and CDR2 are MNHEY and SMNVEV (reference sequence). V trimming: 4 bases; J trimming: 4 bases; junction bases outside the gene matches: 2. The CDR3 is 14 amino acids. CDR3 bases: TGTGCCAGCAGTTCCGGACTAGCCACCGGGGAGCTGTTTTTT. The encoded protein is CASSSGLATGELFF.

In DNA form, the CDR3 reads TGTGCCATCAGTGGGGGCGGGAGTTCCTACGAGCAGTACTTC. Protein sequence: CAISGGGSSYEQYF. The V gene is TRBV10-3, the J gene TRBJ2-7, with 7 bases lining up with TRBD2. V trimming: 4 bases; J trimming: 1 base; junction bases outside the gene matches: 4. The CDR3 is 14 amino acids. Germline V gene sequence: CDR1 ENHRY, CDR2 SYGVKD.

The CDR3 region has the DNA TGTGCCAGCAGCCATAACGGGGGAAATCAGCCCCAGCATTTT. Protein: CASSHNGGNQPQHF. V usage is TRBV27 and J usage is TRBJ1-5; possible D gene TRBD1, 5 bases. This CDR3 has 14 amino acids. Trimming took 6 bases from V and 4 from J, leaving 13 bases between them. The germline CDR1 and CDR2 sequences are MNHEY and SMNVEV (reference sequence).

This clone was recorded once. The chain links TRBV6-5 to TRBJ2-1; TRBD2 might be the D (5 bases). Trimming removed 3 bases from V and 2 bases from J, with 14 bases in between. The CDR3 consists of 16 residues. CDR1 is MNHEY, CDR2 SVGAGI, per germline. The CDR3: CASSYSLAPAYNEQFF. In DNA form, the CDR3 reads TGTGCCAGCAGTTATTCGCTAGCCCCCGCCTACAATGAGCAGTTCTTC.

This chain links TRBV27 with TRBJ1-2; 8 bases are shared with TRBD1. Germline V lookup: CDR1 MNHEY, CDR2 SMNVEV (reference sequence). After removal of 2 bases from V and 6 bases from J, the junction contained 5 bases not matched to a gene. The length of the CDR3 is 14 residues. The CDR3 here is CASSLNQGANGYTF. The CDR3 bases are TGTGCCAGCAGTTTAAATCAGGGGGCGAATGGCTACACCTTC.

The V and J genes are TRBV9 and TRBJ2-5; 7 bases are shared with TRBD1. Trimming took 3 bases from V and 4 from J; bases not matched to a gene: 9. The germline V gene has CDR1 SGDLS and CDR2 YYNGEE. The CDR3 is 15 residues long. CDR3 DNA: TGTGCCAGCAGCGAGGGGGCAGGGGTCGGAGAGACCCAGTACTTC. Protein product: CASSEGAGVGETQYF.

The chain has TRBV5-4 and TRBJ2-2, with a possible D match to TRBD2 (5 bases). Looked up from germline, CDR1 is SGHNT and CDR2 is YYREEE (reference sequence). The V and J ends lost 9 bases and 7 bases respectively, with 22 bases between them. The CDR3 has 15 residues. For the CDR3, the DNA is TGTGCCATAAGAGAGGGATCCCAGCAATTCGGGGAGCTGTTTTTT. Translating it yields CAIREGSQQFGELFF.

The chain links TRBV4-3 to TRBJ2-7, with 9 bases matching TRBD2. With V trimmed by 4 bases and J by 6 bases, 7 bases remained unmatched. There are 14 residues in the CDR3. Per the germline V gene, CDR1 is LGHNA and CDR2 is YSLEER. DNA for the CDR3: TGCGCCAGCAGCCCTAGCGGGGAGGACACCGAGCAGTACTTC. Translation gives CASSPSGEDTEQYF.